This TCR beta chain was documented in a study of technical replicates of blood from a handful of donors (dated by TCRdb to about 2017). The CDR3 contains 15 residues, cysteine and phenylalanine counted. Only the CDR3 portion is preserved as DNA: 45 bases, with reading frame beginning at the first base. V is pruned by 5 bases and J by 2 bases, leaving 8 bases of the junction without a gene match. Sequences SGHVS (CDR1) and FQNEAQ (CDR2) are obtained from the germline V gene. On this clone: Its antigen remains unidentified. No qualities accompany the bases; no much larger clone lies one base away.

Receptors were amplified or captured by the immunoSEQ multiplex PCR assay. The source is immuneACCESS, and TCRdb retained only in-frame sequences with V and J called. Part of the clones is not carried over; for the studies checked, unresolved V genes explain less than half of this, and the remainder is unexplained. This sample comprises tens of thousands of clones, over 90% of them detected only once. Clones ranked in the top ten supply under 0.35% of the sample. Sequencing was carried out using T cells isolated from PBMCs. The receptor's source is a human donor in good health. The chain links TRBV7-8 with TRBJ1-2, and TRBD1 aligns with 7 junction nucleotides. The nucleotide sequence is given as TGTGCCAGCAGCCTTTCGTGGACAGGCAACTATGGCTACACCTTC. Its translation is CASSLSWTGNYGYTF. Outside the CDR3, residues come from the reference TRBV7-8 and TRBJ1-2 proteins, so the full variable domain is: GAGVSQSPRYKVAKRGQDVALRCDPISGHVSLFWYQQALGQGPEFLTYFQNEAQLDKSGLPSDRFFAERPEGSVSTLKIQRTQQEDSAVYLCASSLSWTGNYGYTFGSGTRLTVV.